The rows below give T cell receptor beta chains drawn from one sample of a study of post-analysis software for immune sequencing data. TCRdb re-derived calls from the PCR reads in MiXCR, one entry per CDR3 protein. The table has roughly 800,000 distinct CDR3 sequences, 25% to 30% seen once. Sequenced material: blood. The receptors here all came from a girl aged 5-17 years with multiple sclerosis. Each CDR3 is given without its conserved first and last residue.

V gene: TRBV18
CDR3 protein: ASSPREGASTEAF

V gene: TRBV2
CDR3 protein: ASRRHATNEKLF

V gene: TRBV14
CDR3 protein: ASSQAWTASFSGTQY

V gene: TRBV7-9
CDR3 protein: ASRLTDRGSLDEQF

V gene: TRBV12-3/TRBV12-4
CDR3 protein: ASSPLTRQPQH

V gene: TRBV11-2
CDR3 protein: ASSLQGARETRY

V gene: TRBV7-2
CDR3 protein: ASSLGHPGSSYEQY

V gene: TRBV20-1
CDR3 protein: SASPQDEQF

V gene: TRBV27
CDR3 protein: ASSLRGAGGKQETQY

V gene: TRBV4-2
CDR3 protein: ASSQGTAGGQPQH

V gene: TRBV4-1
CDR3 protein: ASSQEQGVDEKLF

V gene: TRBV7-9
CDR3 protein: AVRGAGRTNTGELF

V gene: TRBV7-9
CDR3 protein: ASSPASGTYEQY

V gene: TRBV4-3
CDR3 protein: ASSQLQGTRYEQY

V gene: TRBV4-1
CDR3 protein: ASSAPNSNQPQH

V gene: TRBV20-1
CDR3 protein: SFFVSRGAYEQY

V gene: TRBV9
CDR3 protein: ASSVWDTEAF

V gene: TRBV29-1
CDR3 protein: SVDGGLGSYEQY

V gene: TRBV24-1
CDR3 protein: ATSLQGATDTQY

V gene: TRBV7-2
CDR3 protein: ASSLGRLAGAGSETQY

V gene: TRBV3-1
CDR3 protein: ASSQVTGPYEQY

V gene: TRBV10-3
CDR3 protein: AISDRGDNSPLH

V gene: TRBV28
CDR3 protein: ASSSGYGYT

V gene: TRBV4-1
CDR3 protein: ASSQVGGENSPLH

V gene: TRBV6-1
CDR3 protein: ASSRMDRVRSGANVLT

V gene: TRBV5-6
CDR3 protein: ASRRSYQETQY

V gene: TRBV12-5
CDR3 protein: ASGLGDRGNEQF

V gene: TRBV20-1
CDR3 protein: SAKSLGGQETQY

V gene: TRBV20-1
CDR3 protein: SAGGPLSTEAF

V gene: TRBV20-1
CDR3 protein: SARDLAGGPSSYNEQF

V gene: TRBV7-9
CDR3 protein: ASSRVRGTSGGSYEQY

V gene: TRBV6-6
CDR3 protein: ASSHPRNDEQY

V gene: TRBV7-8
CDR3 protein: ASSFDVSNTGELF

V gene: TRBV15
CDR3 protein: ATSRDRGGPDTQY

V gene: TRBV15
CDR3 protein: ATSSREAGSPLH

V gene: TRBV20-1
CDR3 protein: SASRGQGADTQY

V gene: TRBV7-2
CDR3 protein: ASSLFGRGEWETQY

V gene: TRBV25-1
CDR3 protein: ASSVKGETQY

V gene: TRBV3-1
CDR3 protein: ASSHGTEGDIQY

V gene: TRBV20-1
CDR3 protein: SASTGDFSYEQY

V gene: TRBV20-1
CDR3 protein: SASSPGTPNNEQF

V gene: TRBV20-1
CDR3 protein: SARGVRGRDTDTQY